The 29 T cell receptor beta chains below come from one sample, sequenced in a study of CD8+CD57+ T cells in acquired aplastic anemia. The authors sequenced patients whose flow cytometry had shown CD8+CD57+ cell expansion. Investigators profiled TCR beta VDJ and CDR3 from genomic DNA template. Each CDR3 protein gets one entry after TCRdb re-called the reads with MiXCR. The sample includes about 240,000 distinct CDR3 sequences, around 45% seen only once; the top ten take 7% to 9.5%. Material for sequencing was sorted CD4+, CD8+, or CD8+CD57+ T cells (not recorded which) from PBMCs. The receptors shown here come from a human donor with aplastic anemia.

Ten or more counts support this clonotype. CDR3 region: CASSEGGTMYEQYF. In DNA form, the CDR3 reads TGTGCCAGCAGTGAAGGCGGGACAATGTACGAGCAGTACTTC. V is TRBV25-1 and J is TRBJ2-7; possibly TRBD1 or TRBD2 for D (6 bases each). The CDR3 contains 14 residues. The germline CDR1 and CDR2 sequences are MGHDK and SYGVNS. V lost 2 bases, J lost 4 bases, and 12 bases lay in between.

This clonotype was counted a single time. The rearrangement uses TRBV2 and TRBJ2-3, with TRBD2 matching over 7 bases. This CDR3 has 17 residues. Germline CDR1 reads SNHLY; CDR2 reads FYNNEI. With V trimmed by 9 bases and J by 0 bases, 15 bases remained unmatched. Here the CDR3 reads CASLGTTVSGSTDTQYF. In DNA, the CDR3 is TGTGCCAGTCTAGGGACTACAGTATCCGGAAGCACAGATACGCAGTATTTT.

This clonotype has ten or more counts. The chain joins TRBV7-8 to TRBJ2-3; 7 bases line up with TRBD2. The CDR3 is 18 residues long. Looked up from germline, CDR1 is SGHVS and CDR2 is FQNEAQ. The junction had 16 bases not matched to a gene; V was cut back by 3 bases and J by 4 bases. CDR3 loop: CASSFPSGARVPPDTQYF. The CDR3 nucleotides read TGTGCCAGCAGCTTCCCCAGCGGGGCCCGGGTTCCCCCAGATACGCAGTATTTT.

Turning to this clonotype: Being one base from a much bigger clone, this may be a read error. The chain has TRBV7-9 and TRBJ2-7; 11 nucleotides align to TRBD2. The J call may be faulty, since TRBJ2-1 better matches the DNA end. Per the germline V gene, CDR1 is SEHNR and CDR2 is FQNEAQ (reference sequence). CDR3 length: 15 residues. CDR3 amino acids: CASSLELAGDYEQFF. The DNA for the CDR3 is TGTGCCAGCAGCTTAGAACTAGCGGGAGATTACGAGCAGTTCTTC.

This clonotype has a count of ten or more. The chain uses TRBV12-5 and TRBJ1-2; no definite D call. CDR3 length: 14 residues. Germline CDR1 LGHNT, CDR2 FRNRAP. CDR3 loop: CAVRAGGLNYGYTF. The CDR3 nucleotides are TGTGCCGTGAGGGCGGGAGGGTTAAACTATGGCTACACCTTC.

V usage is TRBV4-2 and J usage is TRBJ2-1, with 11 bases that match TRBD2. Germline CDR1 LGHNA, CDR2 YNFKEQ. The CDR3 spans 18 residues. V lost 4 bases to trimming and J lost 5 bases; unmatched junction nucleotides: 13. This CDR3 reads CASSRDYRTSGQDNEQFF. The CDR3 DNA follows: TGTGCCAGCAGCCGCGACTACCGGACTAGCGGGCAAGACAATGAGCAGTTCTTC.

This chain links TRBV29-1 with TRBJ1-1; tentatively, D is TRBD1 (5 bases). The CDR3 contains 12 residues. V dropped 2 bases and J dropped 4 bases, with 8 bases sitting between them. Per the germline V gene, CDR1 is SQVTM and CDR2 is ANQGSEA. CDR3 coding DNA: TGCAGCGTTGAACAGGGAACCACTGAAGCTTTCTTT. It specifies CSVEQGTTEAFF.

This chain connects TRBV29-1 to TRBJ2-5; D tentatively reads TRBD1 or TRBD2 (5 bases each). With 6 bases removed from V and 1 base from J, the gap between germline ends came to 21 bases. The CDR3 runs to 16 residues. CDR1 is SQVTM and CDR2 is ANQGSEA in the germline V gene. The CDR3 region has the DNA TGCAGCGTAGGGACGACGGCCAGATTCCTCCAAGAGACCCAGTACTTC. Residues: CSVGTTARFLQETQYF.

Details on this clonotype: At one end, the junction sequence differs from germline, possibly due to a read error. The chain links TRBV2 to TRBJ2-6; D possibly matches TRBD1 or TRBD2 (5 bases each). Germline V gives CDR1 SNHLY, CDR2 FYNNEI. The CDR3 has 13 amino acids. CDR3 amino acids: CASRGTATGVLTF. The CDR3 DNA reads as TGCGCCAGCAGAGGGACCGCGACCGGCGTCCTGACTTTC.

V is TRBV25-1 and J is TRBJ2-5, with D perhaps matching TRBD1 (7 bases). The CDR3 loop spans 15 amino acids. The V gene's germline CDR1 is MGHDK and CDR2 SYGVNS. V was pared by 3 bases and J by 5 bases, with 16 bases between. CDR3 coding DNA: TGTGCCAGCAGTGACGGACAGGAGGGGCTCGAGACCCAGTACTTC. As protein: CASSDGQEGLETQYF. The entire variable domain, with the rest obtained from reference TRBV25-1 and TRBJ2-5, is as follows: EADIYQTPRYLVIGTGKKITLECSQTMGHDKMYWYQQDPGMELHLIHYSYGVNSTEKGDLSSESTVSRIRTEHFPLTLESARPSHTSQYLCASSDGQEGLETQYFGPGTRLLVL.

The sample holds many counts of this clonotype. The rearrangement uses TRBV29-1 and TRBJ2-1, with 7 bases aligning to TRBD2. The CDR3 has 15 residues. V lost 1 base and J lost 2; bases outside the gene matches: 5. CDR1 and CDR2 from the germline V gene are SQVTM and ANQGSEA. The CDR3 sequence is CSVEGGAGTYNEQFF. The CDR3 DNA sequence: TGCAGCGTTGAAGGGGGAGCGGGGACCTACAATGAGCAGTTCTTC.

The CDR3 DNA is TGTGCCAGCAGCCTGACAGGGGGCAATAATTCACCCCTCCACTTT. Translation gives CASSLTGGNNSPLHF. The V gene is TRBV28, the J gene TRBJ1-6, with 10 positions matching TRBD1. Germline V gene data show CDR1 as MDHEN and CDR2 as SYDVKM. The length of the CDR3 is 15 residues. Unmatched junction bases numbered 4, after V lost 6 bases and J lost 5 bases.

This clonotype came up many times. The CDR3 region has the DNA TGTGCCAGCAGCTTAAACAACAGGGTTAATTACGAGCAGTACTTC. This sequence encodes CASSLNNRVNYEQYF. The chain joins TRBV7-8 to TRBJ2-7; a weak D match, TRBD1 (6 bases). In germline, CDR1 is SGHVS, CDR2 FQNEAQ. This CDR3 has 15 residues. The V and J ends lost 2 bases and 4 bases respectively, with 15 bases between them. Complete variable domain (other parts from reference TRBV7-8 and TRBJ2-7): GAGVSQSPRYKVAKRGQDVALRCDPISGHVSLFWYQQALGQGPEFLTYFQNEAQLDKSGLPSDRFFAERPEGSVSTLKIQRTQQEDSAVYLCASSLNNRVNYEQYFGPGTRLTVT.

V gene TRBV7-9 combines with J gene TRBJ2-4, with 9 positions matching TRBD2. Germline CDR1 SEHNR, CDR2 FQNEAQ (reference sequence). The V segment lost 6 bases and the J segment 5 bases; nucleotides outside the gene matches: 11. The CDR3 has 16 residues. The CDR3 is CASSRNPGLAQNIQYF. The CDR3 nucleotides are TGTGCCAGCAGTCGAAACCCGGGACTAGCACAAAACATTCAGTACTTC.

The DNA of the CDR3 is TGTGCCAGCAGTTCCAGACAGGGGGAAAAGAGGAACACTGAAGCTTTCTTT. Its translation: CASSSRQGEKRNTEAFF. The chain recombines TRBV2 with TRBJ1-1; TRBD1 agrees at 9 bases. CDR3 length equals 17 residues. V lost 5 bases and J lost 1; bases outside the gene matches: 11. Germline assignment: CDR1 SNHLY and CDR2 FYNNEI. Full variable domain (outside the CDR3, taken from reference TRBV2 and TRBJ1-1): EPEVTQTPSHQVTQMGQEVILRCVPISNHLYFYWYRQILGQKVEFLVSFYNNEISEKSEIFDDQFSVERPDGSNFTLKIRSTKLEDSAMYFCASSSRQGEKRNTEAFFGQGTRLTVV.

This clonotype was detected many times. The chain carries TRBV7-9 and TRBJ2-7; maybe TRBD2 (5 bases). Between the trimmed V and J ends, which lost 5 bases and 3 bases, there was a span of 11 bases. The CDR3 extends over 13 amino acids. From germline, CDR1 is SEHNR and CDR2 FQNEAQ (reference sequence). This CDR3 reads CASSPYEGYEQYF. The CDR3 coding sequence is TGTGCCAGCAGCCCTTACGAGGGCTACGAGCAGTACTTC. Based on the CDR3 plus reference TRBV7-9 and TRBJ2-7, the full variable domain is DTGVSQNPRHKITKRGQNVTFRCDPISEHNRLYWYRQTLGQGPEFLTYFQNEAQLEKSRLLSDRFSAERPKGSFSTLEIQRTEQGDSAMYLCASSPYEGYEQYFGPGTRLTVT.

The rearrangement uses TRBV24-1 and TRBJ1-1; D is perhaps TRBD1 (5 bases). V was pared by 6 bases and J by 11 bases, with 12 bases between. CDR3 length: 11 amino acids. Germline-derived CDR1 and CDR2 are KGHDR and SFDVKD. The CDR3 sequence is CATSLWKGAFF. For the CDR3, the DNA is TGTGCCACCAGTTTATGGAAGGGGGCTTTCTTT.

As regards this clonotype: A much more abundant neighbour one base away suggests this may be a read error. The CDR3 does not end in the conserved phenylalanine or tryptophan, so this is likely a read error. The chain joins TRBV6-5 to TRBJ2-7; D call uncertain. The CDR3 runs 10 residues. The V end was cut by 8 bases, the J end by 2 bases, with 4 bases between. Germline values: CDR1 MNHEY, CDR2 SVGAGI. The CDR3 loop is CASGAYEQYS. CDR3 sequence (DNA): TGTGCCAGCGGTGCCTACGAGCAGTACTCC.

The genes are TRBV2 and TRBJ1-2; possible D gene TRBD1, 5 bases. Germline loops: CDR1 SNHLY, CDR2 FYNNEI. The CDR3 is 13 amino acids. The V and J ends lost 5 bases and 1 base respectively, with 8 bases between them. Here the CDR3 DNA reads TGTGCCAGCAGTCGGGACTTTAACTATGGCTACACCTTC. Residues: CASSRDFNYGYTF. The full variable domain, its missing parts supplied by reference TRBV2 and TRBJ1-2, is EPEVTQTPSHQVTQMGQEVILRCVPISNHLYFYWYRQILGQKVEFLVSFYNNEISEKSEIFDDQFSVERPDGSNFTLKIRSTKLEDSAMYFCASSRDFNYGYTFGSGTRLTVV.

The table lists this clonotype with a count of one. V and J are TRBV5-6 and TRBJ2-3, with D possibly matching TRBD2 (6 bases). This CDR3 comprises 15 residues. V was cut by 5 bases and J by 0 bases, with 13 bases left in between. Germline-derived CDR1 and CDR2 are SGHDT and YYEEEE. The CDR3 sequence is CASSSAGISTDTQYF. The DNA of the CDR3 is TGTGCCAGCAGTTCGGCGGGGATTAGCACAGATACGCAGTATTTT.

This clonotype was detected only a few times. The V and J genes are TRBV7-3 and TRBJ1-1; the D gene is possibly TRBD1 (5 bases). V shed 5 bases and J shed 0 bases, with 16 bases lying between them. Germline V gene lookup returns CDR1 SGHTA and CDR2 FQGTGA. This CDR3 contains 16 residues. CDR3 residues: CASSPGREGMNTEAFF. As DNA, the CDR3 is TGTGCCAGCAGCCCCGGCCGGGAGGGGATGAACACTGAAGCTTTCTTT.

This chain connects TRBV10-3 to TRBJ2-7, with D perhaps assigned TRBD1 or TRBD2 (6 bases each). Germline V gene lookup returns CDR1 ENHRY and CDR2 SYGVKD. The CDR3 covers 15 residues. Trimming pared 7 bases from V and 0 bases from J, leaving 16 bases between. CDR3: CAIMGGGDPSYEQYF. CDR3 bases: TGTGCCATCATGGGGGGCGGAGACCCCTCCTACGAGCAGTACTTC.

This clonotype showed up just a few times. V usage is TRBV27 and J usage is TRBJ2-7; TRBD2 agrees at 12 bases. V shed 4 bases, J shed 1 base, and the junction held 2 bases outside the gene matches. The CDR3 loop spans 15 amino acids. From germline, CDR1 is MNHEY and CDR2 SMNVEV (reference sequence). The DNA of the CDR3 is TGTGCCAGCAGTTGGACTAGCGGGACTTCCTACGAGCAGTACTTC. This translates into CASSWTSGTSYEQYF.

This clonotype was seen ten or more times. The chain joins TRBV12-3 or TRBV12-4 to TRBJ2-7; D uncertain. The CDR3 loop spans 12 amino acids. The ends were cut back, 3 bases at V and 9 bases at J, with 12 bases in the middle. Here the CDR3 reads CASSLPGRAQYF. CDR3 in DNA: TGTGCCAGCAGTTTGCCCGGAAGGGCGCAGTACTTC.

There are many counts of this clonotype. CDR3 DNA: TGCAGTGCTAGTTTCGAGGGCTTCCTGGGCACTGAAGCTTTCTTT. This translates into CSASFEGFLGTEAFF. V gene TRBV20-1 combines with J gene TRBJ1-1; D is uncertain. Trimming took 3 bases from V and 4 from J, leaving 18 bases between them. The CDR3 sequence is 15 residues long. Germline loops: CDR1 DFQATT, CDR2 SNEGSKA (reference sequence).

The V gene is TRBV10-1, the J gene TRBJ2-7; TRBD1 agrees at 9 bases. Germline trimming cut 11 bases from V and 2 bases from J; bases unmatched to any gene: 10. The CDR3 sequence is 14 residues long. Germline V gives CDR1 WNHNN, CDR2 SYGVQD (reference sequence). CDR3 DNA sequence: TGCGCCCGCTGCCAGGGACAGGGTGCCTACGAGCAGTACTTC. It is translated as CARCQGQGAYEQYF.

This chain links TRBV6-2 or TRBV6-3 with TRBJ1-1, with TRBD1 identical over 9 bases. In germline, CDR1 is MNHEY, CDR2 SVGEGT. This CDR3 is built from 14 residues. With 4 bases clipped from V and 3 bases from J, the junction kept 3 bases outside the gene matches. The CDR3 is CASSSWTGDTEAFF. For the CDR3, the DNA is TGTGCCAGCAGTTCCTGGACAGGGGACACTGAAGCTTTCTTT.

With respect to this clonotype: Just one base apart from a much larger clone, this may be a read error. V usage is TRBV5-1 and J usage is TRBJ2-7; TRBD1 might be the D (5 bases). Per germline, CDR1 SGHRS and CDR2 YFSETQ. V was pared by 1 base and J by 4 bases, with 15 bases between. The CDR3 consists of 15 residues. The CDR3 protein is CASSLKGRVSYEQYF. DNA for the CDR3: TGCGCCAGCAGCTTGAAAGGCAGGGTTTCTTACGAGCAGTACTTC. Full variable domain (missing parts from reference TRBV5-1 and TRBJ2-7): KAGVTQTPRYLIKTRGQQVTLSCSPISGHRSVSWYQQTPGQGLQFLFEYFSETQRNKGNFPGRFSGRQFSNSRSEMNVSTLELGDSALYLCASSLKGRVSYEQYFGPGTRLTVT.

This clonotype was detected ten times or more. This chain joins TRBV5-6 and TRBJ2-7; weak D call: TRBD1 (6 bases). The CDR3 extends over 14 amino acids. The V end lost 2 bases, the J end lost 4 bases, and 13 bases lay between the germline ends. The germline V gene has CDR1 SGHDT and CDR2 YYEEEE. As DNA, the CDR3 is TGTGCCAGCAGCTTCGGACAGAAAAGATACGAGCAGTACTTC. Its protein product is CASSFGQKRYEQYF.